This T cell receptor (beta chain) was recorded in a study of cytomegalovirus exposure and HLA in healthy donors. Details on this clone: What it binds is not known.

60 Vbeta and 13 Jbeta primers were used in PCR. Clones were read by immunoSEQ multiplex PCR, and TCRdb kept only the in-frame ones, dropping some. This sample carries 130,000 or so clones, about 80% of them seen once, and the ten largest clones take about 9.1%. Trimming cost V 0 bases and J 13 bases, with 11 bases left between them. Germline CDR1 and CDR2: LNHNV and YYDKDF (reference sequence). The CDR3 sequence is 12 residues long. Study-level results: Information on immune exposure was restricted to one variable (CMV serostatus). Accurate HLA-A and HLA-B prediction from TCR beta sequences was reported for most subjects. Within the data, a cluster of highly shared sequence variants was likely a sequencing artifact.

Healthy bone marrow donors made up the cohort. The V call is TRBV15, the J call TRBJ2-3; D is uncertain. The receptor was derived from a woman in her forties or fifties in good health and CMV-seropositive. The material sequenced was PBMCs. The CDR3 sequence is CATSRDQLPEYF. In DNA, the CDR3 is TGTGCCACCAGCAGAGATCAACTACCCGAGTATTTT.